This T cell receptor beta chain originates from a study of blood T cell repertoires in COVID-19. The table came from immunoSEQ multiplex PCR; TCRdb's copy has only in-frame clones and leaves some out. Altogether just over 70,000 clones are present, 80% being singletons, with the ten largest covering roughly 18%. This clone appeared a few times. The CDR3 contains 13 residues. V lost 6 bases and J 3 bases, leaving 8 bases between the germline ends. The V gene's germline CDR1 is ENHRY and CDR2 SYGVKD. Sequencing was carried out using peripheral blood. This TCR was recovered from a man aged 65 to 85 who had recovered from COVID-19. This sequence joins TRBV10-3 and TRBJ1-4, with D hard to call. The CDR3 is CAIRGDPNEKLFF. The CDR3 region has the DNA TGTGCCATCAGGGGAGACCCTAATGAAAAACTGTTTTTT.